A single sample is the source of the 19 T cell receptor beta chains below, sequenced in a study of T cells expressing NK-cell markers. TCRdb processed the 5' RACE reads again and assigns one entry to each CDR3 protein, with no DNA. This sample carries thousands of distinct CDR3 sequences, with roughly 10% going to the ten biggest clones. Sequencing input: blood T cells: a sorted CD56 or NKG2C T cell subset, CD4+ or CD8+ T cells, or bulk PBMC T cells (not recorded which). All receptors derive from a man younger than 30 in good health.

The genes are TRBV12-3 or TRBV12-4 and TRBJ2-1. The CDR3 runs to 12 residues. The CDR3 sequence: CASSLLSREQFF.

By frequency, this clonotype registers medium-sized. CDR3 protein: CASSPDRAGTGELFF. The gene calls are TRBV7-8 and TRBJ2-2; as DNA is missing, the TRBD2 call by TCRdb cannot be tested. This CDR3 is 15 amino acids long. Germline CDR1 is SGHVS and CDR2 is FQNEAQ.

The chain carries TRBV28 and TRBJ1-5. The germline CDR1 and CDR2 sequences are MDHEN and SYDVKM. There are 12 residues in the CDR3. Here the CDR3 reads CASSLPDQPQHF. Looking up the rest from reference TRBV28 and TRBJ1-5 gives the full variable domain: DVKVTQSSRYLVKRTGEKVFLECVQDMDHENMFWYRQDPGLGLRLIYFSYDVKMKEKGDIPEGYSVSREKKERFSLILESASTNQTSMYLCASSLPDQPQHFGDGTRLSIL.

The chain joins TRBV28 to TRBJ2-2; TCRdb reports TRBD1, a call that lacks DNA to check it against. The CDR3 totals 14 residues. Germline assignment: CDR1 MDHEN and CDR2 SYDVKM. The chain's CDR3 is CASSKDRVPGELFF.

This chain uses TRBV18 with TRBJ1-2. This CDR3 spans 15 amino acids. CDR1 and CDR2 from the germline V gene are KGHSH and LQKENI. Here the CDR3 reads CASSPTGSFNYGYTF.

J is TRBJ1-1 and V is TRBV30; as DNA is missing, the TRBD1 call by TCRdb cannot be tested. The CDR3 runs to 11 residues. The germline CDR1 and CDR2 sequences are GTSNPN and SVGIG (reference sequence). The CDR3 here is CAWTRDTEAFF.

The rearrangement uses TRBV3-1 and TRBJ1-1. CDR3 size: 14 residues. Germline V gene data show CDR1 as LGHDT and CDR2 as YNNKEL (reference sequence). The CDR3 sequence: CASSYLTENTEAFF.

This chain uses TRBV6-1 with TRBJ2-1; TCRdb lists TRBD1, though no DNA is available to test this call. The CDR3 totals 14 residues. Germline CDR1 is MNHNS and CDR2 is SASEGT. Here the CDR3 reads CASSLQDSYNEQFF.

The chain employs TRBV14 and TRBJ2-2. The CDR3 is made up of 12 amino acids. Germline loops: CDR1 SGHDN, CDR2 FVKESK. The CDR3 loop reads CASSQDVGELFF.

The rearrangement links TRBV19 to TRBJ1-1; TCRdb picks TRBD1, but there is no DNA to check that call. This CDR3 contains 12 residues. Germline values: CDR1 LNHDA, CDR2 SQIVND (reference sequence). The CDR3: CASSQGASEAFF. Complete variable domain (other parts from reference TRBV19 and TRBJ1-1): DGGITQSPKYLFRKEGQNVTLSCEQNLNHDAMYWYRQDPGQGLRLIYYSQIVNDFQKGDIAEGYSVSREKKESFPLTVTSAQKNPTAFYLCASSQGASEAFFGQGTRLTVV.

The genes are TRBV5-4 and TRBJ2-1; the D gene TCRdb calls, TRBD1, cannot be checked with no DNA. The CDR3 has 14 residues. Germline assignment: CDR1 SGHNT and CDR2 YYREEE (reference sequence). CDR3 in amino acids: CASSLGQGLDEQFF.

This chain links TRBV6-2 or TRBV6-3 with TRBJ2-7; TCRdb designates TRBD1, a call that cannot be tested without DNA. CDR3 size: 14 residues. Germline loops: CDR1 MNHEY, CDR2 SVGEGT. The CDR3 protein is CASSYRGRVYEQYF.

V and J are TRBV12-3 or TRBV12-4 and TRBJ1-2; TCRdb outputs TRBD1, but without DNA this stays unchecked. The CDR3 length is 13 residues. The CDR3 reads CASTGRGGDGYTF.

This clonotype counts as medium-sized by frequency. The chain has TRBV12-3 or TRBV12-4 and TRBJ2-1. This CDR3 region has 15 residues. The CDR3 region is CASSHSGRPYNEQFF.

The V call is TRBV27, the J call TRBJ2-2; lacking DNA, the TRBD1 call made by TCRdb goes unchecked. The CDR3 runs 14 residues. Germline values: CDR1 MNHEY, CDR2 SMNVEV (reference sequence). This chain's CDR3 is CASSLYRGSGELFF.

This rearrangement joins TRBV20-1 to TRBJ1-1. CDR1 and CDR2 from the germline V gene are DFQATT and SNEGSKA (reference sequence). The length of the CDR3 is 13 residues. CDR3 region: CSAGSTVFTEAFF.

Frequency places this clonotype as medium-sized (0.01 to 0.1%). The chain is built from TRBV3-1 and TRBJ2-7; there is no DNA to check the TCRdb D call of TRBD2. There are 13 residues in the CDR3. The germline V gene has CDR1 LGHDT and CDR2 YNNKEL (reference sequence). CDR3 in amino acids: CASSPGLLYEQYF.

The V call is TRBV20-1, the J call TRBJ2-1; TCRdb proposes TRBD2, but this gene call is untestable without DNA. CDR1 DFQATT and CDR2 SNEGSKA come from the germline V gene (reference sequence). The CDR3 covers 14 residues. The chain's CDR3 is CSAEGSGRRNEQFF.

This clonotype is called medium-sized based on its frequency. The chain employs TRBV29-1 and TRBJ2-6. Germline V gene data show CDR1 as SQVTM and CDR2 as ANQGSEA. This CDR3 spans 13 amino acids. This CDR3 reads CSVRNSGANVLTF. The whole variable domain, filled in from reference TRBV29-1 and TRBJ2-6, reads SAVISQKPSRDICQRGTSLTIQCQVDSQVTMMFWYRQQPGQSLTLIATANQGSEATYESGFVIDKFPISRPNLTFSTLTVSNMSPEDSSIYLCSVRNSGANVLTFGAGSRLTVL.